What follows are 15 T cell receptor beta chains derived from one specimen sequenced in a study of response to subunit inactivated influenza vaccine. TCRdb redid the calling of the RT-PCR reads with MiXCR, one entry per CDR3 protein. The sample records some 850,000 distinct CDR3 sequences, roughly 18% being singletons. The material was PBMCs from blood, obtained 4 to 6 days after vaccination. The receptors were gathered from a man aged 45-65 years who received an inactivated influenza vaccine.

This clonotype was seen a few times. The chain uses TRBV20-1 and TRBJ1-1, with a tentative D call TRBD1 (5 bases). V dropped 8 bases and J dropped 4 bases, with 14 bases sitting between them. Germline V gene data show CDR1 as DFQATT and CDR2 as SNEGSKA (reference sequence). The CDR3 spans 12 residues. The CDR3: CSLKGSSTEAFF. As DNA, the CDR3 is TGCAGTCTTAAGGGGTCAAGCACTGAAGCTTTCTTT.

This sequence joins TRBV7-2 and TRBJ2-7, with 10 bases aligning to TRBD1. Germline V CDR1 and CDR2: SGHTA, FQGNSA. With V trimmed by 4 bases and J by 6 bases, 9 bases remained unmatched. The CDR3 has 15 amino acids. The CDR3 is CASSSDRGLQREQYF. CDR3 DNA sequence: TGTGCCAGCAGCTCCGACAGGGGGCTTCAGCGCGAGCAGTACTTC. Supplemented by reference TRBV7-2 and TRBJ2-7, the full variable domain reads GAGVSQSPSNKVTEKGKDVELRCDPISGHTALYWYRQSLGQGLEFLIYFQGNSAPDKSGLPSDRFSAERTGGSVSTLTIQRTQQEDSAVYLCASSSDRGLQREQYFGPGTRLTVT.

This clonotype appeared many times. The V gene is TRBV6-1, the J gene TRBJ1-5, with D tentatively TRBD1 (5 bases). Germline V lookup: CDR1 MNHNS, CDR2 SASEGT. CDR3 size: 11 residues. The V end was cut by 6 bases, the J end by 7 bases, with 7 bases between. For the CDR3, the DNA is TGTGCCAGCAGCCAGGGACAGCCCCAGCATTTT. Translated, it gives CASSQGQPQHF.

Many counts were recorded for this clonotype. The chain combines TRBV6-5 with TRBJ2-1, with 7 bases that match TRBD2. V lost 6 bases, J lost 4 bases, and 9 bases stayed unmatched. Germline V gene lookup returns CDR1 MNHEY and CDR2 SVGAGI. The CDR3 is 15 amino acids. The CDR3 DNA reads TGTGCCAGCAGCTTTACTAGCGAAGGGTACAATGAGCAGTTCTTC. Amino acids: CASSFTSEGYNEQFF.

This clonotype has at least ten counts. V is TRBV29-1 and J is TRBJ2-1; D gene unclear. The CDR3 consists of 10 residues. Trimming took off 8 bases at V and 5 bases at J, with 7 bases between the two ends. Looked up from germline, CDR1 is SQVTM and CDR2 is ANQGSEA. CDR3 sequence reads: CSSLNNEQFF. CDR3 coding DNA: TGCAGCTCACTTAACAATGAGCAGTTCTTC.

This clonotype came up a few times. V usage is TRBV12-3 or TRBV12-4 and J usage is TRBJ1-6, with D unclear. The CDR3 runs 14 residues. Trimming removed 6 bases at V and 4 bases at J, with 10 bases between. The chain's CDR3 is CASSPTVYNSPLHF. CDR3 DNA sequence: TGTGCCAGCAGCCCGACGGTGTATAATTCACCCCTCCACTTT.

A few counts support this clonotype. The V and J genes are TRBV20-1 and TRBJ2-5; tentatively, D is TRBD2 (7 bases). The CDR3 length is 12 residues. Germline assignment: CDR1 DFQATT and CDR2 SNEGSKA (reference sequence). V lost 7 bases and J lost 5, with 14 bases in between. The CDR3 reads CSGRGRHETQYF. The CDR3 bases are TGCAGTGGGCGGGGGCGGCATGAGACCCAGTACTTC.

The CDR3, as DNA: TGTGCCAGCAGCCAGCCTAGCGGGGTGTTCGGAGATACGCAGTATTTT. It codes for CASSQPSGVFGDTQYF. V is TRBV3-1 and J is TRBJ2-3; 9 nucleotides line up with TRBD2. In germline, CDR1 is LGHDT, CDR2 YNNKEL (reference sequence). J gave up 5 bases and V 3 bases, and 9 bases lay outside the gene matches. This CDR3 is 16 amino acids long.

This chain uses TRBV5-1 with TRBJ2-6; 8 positions agree with TRBD1. With 4 bases clipped from V and 1 base from J, the junction kept 10 bases outside the gene matches. There are 18 residues in the CDR3. Looked up from germline, CDR1 is SGHRS and CDR2 is YFSETQ. Here the CDR3 reads CASSHQGAQRSGANVLTF. Here the CDR3 DNA reads TGCGCCAGCAGCCATCAGGGGGCGCAAAGGTCTGGGGCCAACGTCCTGACTTTC.

This sequence joins TRBV3-1 and TRBJ1-2; weak D call: TRBD1 (5 bases). This CDR3 contains 15 residues. V gave up 4 bases and J gave up 7 bases, with 19 bases separating them. CDR1 is LGHDT and CDR2 is YNNKEL in the germline V gene (reference sequence). CDR3 sequence (DNA): TGTGCCAGCAGCCCTTACGGACAAGCCGGGAGTGGCTACACCTTC. As protein: CASSPYGQAGSGYTF.

The chain combines TRBV28 with TRBJ2-7; TRBD1 matches at 9 bases. The CDR3 extends over 13 amino acids. Germline V gene sequence: CDR1 MDHEN, CDR2 SYDVKM. After removal of 4 bases from V and 6 bases from J, the junction contained 4 bases not matched to a gene. This CDR3 is CASSWTGDTEQYF. In DNA, the CDR3 is TGTGCCAGCAGTTGGACAGGGGATACCGAGCAGTACTTC.

The V and J genes are TRBV5-6 and TRBJ2-3; 8 bases match TRBD2. CDR3 size: 18 residues. The V and J ends lost 4 bases and 4 bases, in that order; junction bases with no gene match: 17. Germline V lookup: CDR1 SGHDT, CDR2 YYEEEE. The CDR3 sequence: CASSGGQSGRGGPDTQYF. The CDR3, as DNA: TGTGCCAGCAGCGGAGGACAGTCGGGTCGGGGGGGCCCAGATACGCAGTATTTT.

The sample holds a few counts of this clonotype. J is TRBJ1-4 and V is TRBV7-8; D might be TRBD1 (5 bases). The CDR3 is 16 residues long. Germline V gene sequence: CDR1 SGHVS, CDR2 FQNEAQ. Trimming cost V 1 base and J 0 bases, with 9 bases left between them. CDR3 region: CASSLGRGSTNEKLFF. The CDR3 region has the DNA TGTGCCAGCAGCTTAGGGCGGGGCTCAACTAATGAAAAACTGTTTTTT.

This clonotype appeared a few times. The CDR3 nucleotides are TGCGCCAGCAGCCACCTAGACAGGGCGGCCTACGAGCAGTACTTC. This codes for CASSHLDRAAYEQYF. The chain couples TRBV4-1 to TRBJ2-7, with TRBD1 matching 7 bases. In germline, CDR1 is MGHRA, CDR2 YSYEKL. After removal of 3 bases from V and 2 bases from J, the junction contained 7 bases not matched to a gene. The CDR3 extends over 15 amino acids.

V usage is TRBV6-1 and J usage is TRBJ2-7, with D maybe TRBD1 (6 bases). The length of the CDR3 is 13 residues. Germline assignment: CDR1 MNHNS and CDR2 SASEGT. With 8 bases removed from V and 0 bases from J, the gap between germline ends came to 11 bases. As DNA, the CDR3 is TGTGCCAGCGCATACAGGGACTCCTACGAGCAGTACTTC. Amino acids: CASAYRDSYEQYF.